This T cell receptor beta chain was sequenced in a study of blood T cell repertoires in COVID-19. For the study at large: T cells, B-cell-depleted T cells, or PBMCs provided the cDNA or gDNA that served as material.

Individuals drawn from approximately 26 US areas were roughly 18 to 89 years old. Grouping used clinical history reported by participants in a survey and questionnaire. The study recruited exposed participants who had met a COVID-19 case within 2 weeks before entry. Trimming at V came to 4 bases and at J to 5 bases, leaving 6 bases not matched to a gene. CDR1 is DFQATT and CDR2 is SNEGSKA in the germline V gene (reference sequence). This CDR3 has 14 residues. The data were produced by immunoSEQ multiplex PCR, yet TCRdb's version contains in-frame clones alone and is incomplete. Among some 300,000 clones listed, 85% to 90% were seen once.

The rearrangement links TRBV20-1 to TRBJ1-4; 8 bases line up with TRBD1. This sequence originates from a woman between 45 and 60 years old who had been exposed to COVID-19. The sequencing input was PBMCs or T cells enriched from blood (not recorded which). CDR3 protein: CSATERTGNEKLFF. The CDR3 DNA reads TGCAGTGCTACTGAACGGACAGGGAATGAAAAACTGTTTTTT.